A single sample gave rise to the 12 T cell receptor beta chains below, sequenced in a study of T cell responses to AZD1222 COVID-19 vaccine. Assay: immunoSEQ multiplex PCR; the TCRdb copy retains only in-frame clones and omits some. The table lists 84,000 or so clones, 85% to 90% of them singletons, with approximately 30% in the top ten. The starting material was peripheral blood, obtained on day 0 of AZD1222 vaccination. The receptors shown here come from an adult in good health.

This chain links TRBV28 with TRBJ2-7, with D possibly matching TRBD2 (6 bases). This CDR3 is built from 12 residues. Trimming shortened V by 6 bases and J by 2 bases, and 8 bases separated the two germline ends. Germline values: CDR1 MDHEN, CDR2 SYDVKM. Here the CDR3 DNA reads TGTGCCAGCAGGGGACTCGCCTACGAGCAGTACTTC. This gives the protein CASRGLAYEQYF.

This clone was observed once. The gene calls are TRBV11-2 and TRBJ2-1; no clear D gene. The V and J ends lost 1 base and 4 bases respectively, with 11 bases between them. The CDR3 covers 15 residues. Germline loops: CDR1 SGHAT, CDR2 FQNNGV. The CDR3 nucleotides are TGTGCCAGCAGCTTAGGGCCATCACCTTACAATGAGCAGTTCTTC. This encodes CASSLGPSPYNEQFF. Based on the CDR3 plus reference TRBV11-2 and TRBJ2-1, the full variable domain is EAGVAQSPRYKIIEKRQSVAFWCNPISGHATLYWYQQILGQGPKLLIQFQNNGVVDDSQLPKDRFSAERLKGVDSTLKIQPAKLEDSAVYLCASSLGPSPYNEQFFGPGTRLTVL.

The V call is TRBV12-1, the J call TRBJ2-5; the table's D call, TRBD1, was not checked against the DNA. TRBV12-1 represents a pseudogene. The CDR3 has 17 residues. CDR3 DNA: TGTGCCAGCAGCTTTGGTGCACAGGGGGTTCCCCAAGAGACCCAGTACTTC. Its protein is CASSFGAQGVPQETQYF.

V and J are TRBV30 and TRBJ1-6; 7 bases agree with TRBD1. Germline lookup yields CDR1 GTSNPN and CDR2 SVGIG (reference sequence). CDR3 length: 20 residues. With 2 bases clipped from V and 5 bases from J, the junction kept 21 bases outside the gene matches. CDR3 sequence (DNA): TGTGCCTGGAGTTACGAACCGGGACAGACCTATGGGTTCGATAATTCACCCCTCCACTTT. It translates to CAWSYEPGQTYGFDNSPLHF.

This chain joins TRBV5-1 and TRBJ2-7, with 8 bases fitting TRBD1. The germline CDR1 and CDR2 sequences are SGHRS and YFSETQ. Trimming took 4 bases from V and 5 from J; bases not matched to a gene: 8. The CDR3 totals 14 residues. This CDR3 reads CASSADRASDEQYF. The CDR3 DNA reads as TGCGCCAGCAGCGCGGACAGGGCTTCCGACGAGCAGTACTTC.

CDR3 sequence (DNA): TGTGCCAGCAGCCAACACACAGGGGTTGGCAATCAGCCCCAGCATTTT. Translation gives CASSQHTGVGNQPQHF. The chain recombines TRBV3-1 (or the pseudogene TRBV3-2) with TRBJ1-5; 7 bases agree with TRBD1. This CDR3 is 16 amino acids long. Trimming at V came to 2 bases and at J to 2 bases, leaving 6 bases not matched to a gene. From germline, CDR1 is LGHDT and CDR2 YNNKEL (reference sequence).

The chain carries TRBV29-1 and TRBJ2-3, with D maybe TRBD1 (6 bases). The CDR3 totals 14 residues. V was pared by 2 bases and J by 2 bases, with 11 bases between. CDR1 is SQVTM and CDR2 is ANQGSEA in the germline V gene. The CDR3 here is CSVEQDRLTDTQYF. The CDR3 DNA sequence: TGCAGCGTTGAACAGGACAGACTCACAGATACGCAGTATTTT.

The chain is built from TRBV6-5 and TRBJ1-2; perhaps TRBD1 as D (5 bases). This CDR3 contains 14 residues. Germline V gene data show CDR1 as MNHEY and CDR2 as SVGAGI. Trimming stripped 6 bases from V and 1 base from J, with 12 bases between. CDR3 coding DNA: TGTGCCAGCAGATACGACAGTAGTAACTATGGCTACACCTTC. Protein product: CASRYDSSNYGYTF.

CDR3 residues: CSAGGGKGYGYTF. CDR3 DNA sequence: TGCAGCGCGGGAGGGGGAAAGGGCTATGGCTACACCTTC. The J gene is TRBJ1-2, the V gene TRBV29-1; TRBD1 might be the D (6 bases). Germline V gene data show CDR1 as SQVTM and CDR2 as ANQGSEA. Trimming pared 7 bases from V and 4 bases from J, leaving 16 bases between. The CDR3 is 13 residues long.

The chain joins TRBV7-6 to TRBJ2-3; D is unclear. This CDR3 is 15 amino acids long. V was trimmed by 1 base and J by 0 bases, leaving 8 bases between them. Germline V gives CDR1 SGHVS, CDR2 FNYEAQ. CDR3 sequence (DNA): TGTGCCAGCAGCTTAGATCCGGCCAGCACAGATACGCAGTATTTT. Translation gives CASSLDPASTDTQYF.

The chain has TRBV9 and TRBJ1-4; tentatively, D is TRBD1 (6 bases). Trimming cost V 0 bases and J 7 bases, with 13 bases left between them. The CDR3 totals 15 residues. Germline assignment: CDR1 SGDLS and CDR2 YYNGEE. This CDR3 reads CASSVEGGHTEKLFF. The CDR3 coding sequence is TGTGCCAGCAGCGTAGAAGGGGGGCATACTGAAAAACTGTTTTTT. The variable domain in full, completed from reference TRBV9 and TRBJ1-4, reads DSGVTQTPKHLITATGQRVTLRCSPRSGDLSVYWYQQSLDQGLQFLIQYYNGEERAKGNILERFSAQQFPDLHSELNLSSLELGDSALYFCASSVEGGHTEKLFFGSGTQLSVL.

The chain has TRBV24-1 and TRBJ2-3; 8 nucleotides agree with TRBD1. Germline CDR1 reads KGHDR; CDR2 reads SFDVKD. Losses at the gene ends were 0 bases for V and 4 bases for J; bases not matched to a gene: 2. The CDR3 sequence is 15 residues long. In DNA, the CDR3 is TGTGCCACCAGTGATTTGGGACAGGGCCCAGATACGCAGTATTTT. This encodes CATSDLGQGPDTQYF.